What follows is one TCR beta chain and its context. Its antigen remains unknown. The data were obtained in a study of beta chain features in type 1 diabetes. Study results and caveats: The VDJ junctions of type 1 diabetes patients carried fewer insertions and more deletions. A moderate, significant TCRB CDR3 shortening appeared in type 1 diabetes across four CD4+ subsets. Equally in patients and controls, shorter templates might have been favored by PCR.

The study reverse transcribed the entire isolated RNA, so it sequenced expressed TCRB transcripts. Profiling relied on immunoSEQ multiplex PCR, and the TCRdb table lists in-frame clones only, not all of them. Among fewer than 450,000 clones listed, roughly 13% were seen once. Germline trimming cut 5 bases from V and 3 bases from J; bases unmatched to any gene: 6. The CDR3 runs 15 residues. Per the germline V gene, CDR1 is SGHDN and CDR2 is FVKESK. Sequencing was performed on naive CD4+ T cells from blood. The chain recombines TRBV14 with TRBJ2-3; 9 positions agree with TRBD1. The clonotype comes from a woman aged 18-29 years with type 1 diabetes. CDR3 bases: TGTGCCAGCAGCTTACAGGGGGCCGTGACAGATACGCAGTATTTT. Translation gives CASSLQGAVTDTQYF.